This record looks at one TCR beta chain sequence and its context. The data derive from a study of blood T cell repertoires in COVID-19. Study details: The origin of the acute and convalescent COVID-19 samples was the United States, Italy and Spain.

Authors' analysis steps: Reference gene primer amplification gave estimated nucleated cell counts. Measured with immunoSEQ multiplex PCR; TCRdb has only the in-frame clones, and not every one. V and J calls and clone size are those listed in that table; D and trimming were worked out from the DNA. Altogether about 100,000 clones are present, 91% being singletons, with the ten largest covering roughly 0.99%. Germline V gene sequence: CDR1 SGHRS, CDR2 YFSETQ. The V end lost 4 bases, the J end lost 3 bases, and 12 bases lay between the germline ends. The CDR3 has 14 amino acids. The chain couples TRBV5-1 to TRBJ2-3, with a weak D call TRBD2 (6 bases). The material sequenced was peripheral blood. This clonotype was sampled from a man between 60 and 75 years old with acute or convalescent COVID-19. The CDR3 spells CASSPGTPTDTQYF. DNA of the CDR3: TGCGCCAGCAGCCCAGGGACTCCTACAGATACGCAGTATTTT.